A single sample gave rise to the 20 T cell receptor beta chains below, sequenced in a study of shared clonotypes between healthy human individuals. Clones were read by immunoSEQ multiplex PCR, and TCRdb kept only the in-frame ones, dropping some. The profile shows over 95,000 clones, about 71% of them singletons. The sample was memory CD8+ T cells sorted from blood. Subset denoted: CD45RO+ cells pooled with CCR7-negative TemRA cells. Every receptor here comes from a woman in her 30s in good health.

The CDR3 loop is CASSTGGNNQPQHF. DNA of the CDR3: TGTGCCAGCAGTACAGGGGGCAACAATCAGCCCCAGCATTTT. The genes are TRBV27 and TRBJ1-5, with 9 bases lining up with TRBD1. The V gene end was trimmed by 5 bases and the J gene end by 3 bases; junction bases not matched to a gene: 2. The CDR3 extends over 14 amino acids. The germline CDR1 and CDR2 sequences are MNHEY and SMNVEV (reference sequence).

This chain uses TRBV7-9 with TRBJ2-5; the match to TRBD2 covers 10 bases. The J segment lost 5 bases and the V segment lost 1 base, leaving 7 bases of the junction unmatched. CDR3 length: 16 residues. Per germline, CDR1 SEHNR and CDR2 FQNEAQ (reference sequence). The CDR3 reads CASSLVVAGGGETQYF. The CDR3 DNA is TGTGCCAGCAGCTTAGTCGTAGCGGGAGGAGGGGAGACCCAGTACTTC. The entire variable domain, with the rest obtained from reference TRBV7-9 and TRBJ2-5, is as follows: DTGVSQNPRHKITKRGQNVTFRCDPISEHNRLYWYRQTLGQGPEFLTYFQNEAQLEKSRLLSDRFSAERPKGSFSTLEIQRTEQGDSAMYLCASSLVVAGGGETQYFGPGTRLLVL.

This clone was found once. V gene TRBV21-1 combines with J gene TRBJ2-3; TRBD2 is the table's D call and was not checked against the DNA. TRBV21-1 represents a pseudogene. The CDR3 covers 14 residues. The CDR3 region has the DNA TGTGCCAGCCCCGGGACTTCTAGCACAGATACGCAGTATTTT. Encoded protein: CASPGTSSTDTQYF.

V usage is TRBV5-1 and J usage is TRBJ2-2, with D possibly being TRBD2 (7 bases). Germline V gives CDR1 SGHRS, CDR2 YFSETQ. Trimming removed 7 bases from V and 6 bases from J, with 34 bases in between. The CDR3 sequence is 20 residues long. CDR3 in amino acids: CASGPPGGVLAEPSPGELFF. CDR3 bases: TGCGCCAGCGGTCCCCCGGGGGGCGTGCTAGCGGAGCCCTCCCCCGGGGAGCTGTTTTTT.

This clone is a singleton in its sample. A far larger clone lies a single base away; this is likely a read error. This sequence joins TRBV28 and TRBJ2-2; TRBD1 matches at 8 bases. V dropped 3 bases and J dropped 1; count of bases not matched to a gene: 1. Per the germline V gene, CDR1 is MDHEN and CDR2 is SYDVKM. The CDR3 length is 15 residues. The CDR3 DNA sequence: TGTGCCAGCAGTTTCGGGACAGGGAACACCGGGGAGCTGTTTTTT. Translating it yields CASSFGTGNTGELFF.

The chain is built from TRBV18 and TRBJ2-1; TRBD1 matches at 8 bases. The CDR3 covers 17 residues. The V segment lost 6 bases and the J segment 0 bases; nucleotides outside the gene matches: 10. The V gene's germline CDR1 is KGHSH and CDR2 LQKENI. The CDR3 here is CASSVDRGVGSYNEQFF. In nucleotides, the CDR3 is TGTGCCAGCTCCGTTGACAGGGGAGTAGGCTCCTACAATGAGCAGTTCTTC. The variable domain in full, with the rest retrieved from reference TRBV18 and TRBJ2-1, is NAGVMQNPRHLVRRRGQEARLRCSPMKGHSHVYWYRQLPEEGLKFMVYLQKENIIDESGMPKERFSAEFPKEGPSILRIQQVVRGDSAAYFCASSVDRGVGSYNEQFFGPGTRLTVL.

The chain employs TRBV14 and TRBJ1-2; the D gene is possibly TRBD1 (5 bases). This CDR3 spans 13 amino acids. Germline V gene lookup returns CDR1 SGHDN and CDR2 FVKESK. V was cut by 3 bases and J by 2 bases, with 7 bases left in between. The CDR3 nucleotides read TGTGCCAGCAGCCAGGGGCAGAACTATGGCTACACCTTC. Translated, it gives CASSQGQNYGYTF.

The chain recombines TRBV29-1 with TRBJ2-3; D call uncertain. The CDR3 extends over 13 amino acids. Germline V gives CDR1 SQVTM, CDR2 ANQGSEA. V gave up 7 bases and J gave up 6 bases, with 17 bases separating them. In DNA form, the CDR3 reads TGCAGCGCCCTAGGGCCGGGCCCCGATACGCAGTATTTT. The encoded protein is CSALGPGPDTQYF.

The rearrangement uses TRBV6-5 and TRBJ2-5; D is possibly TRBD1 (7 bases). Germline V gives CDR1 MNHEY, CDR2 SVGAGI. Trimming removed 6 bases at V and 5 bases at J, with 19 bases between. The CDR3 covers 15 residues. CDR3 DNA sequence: TGTGCCAGCAGCCCCCGACAGGGAGGTGAGGAGACCCAGTACTTC. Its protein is CASSPRQGGEETQYF.

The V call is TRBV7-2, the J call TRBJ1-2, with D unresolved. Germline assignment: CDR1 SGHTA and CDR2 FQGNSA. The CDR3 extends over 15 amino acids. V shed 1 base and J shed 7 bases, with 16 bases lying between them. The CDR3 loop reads CASSLGSGTVGGYTF. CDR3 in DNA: TGTGCCAGCAGCTTAGGCTCGGGCACGGTAGGTGGCTACACCTTC. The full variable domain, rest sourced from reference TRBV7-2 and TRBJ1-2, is GAGVSQSPSNKVTEKGKDVELRCDPISGHTALYWYRQSLGQGLEFLIYFQGNSAPDKSGLPSDRFSAERTGGSVSTLTIQRTQQEDSAVYLCASSLGSGTVGGYTFGSGTRLTVV.

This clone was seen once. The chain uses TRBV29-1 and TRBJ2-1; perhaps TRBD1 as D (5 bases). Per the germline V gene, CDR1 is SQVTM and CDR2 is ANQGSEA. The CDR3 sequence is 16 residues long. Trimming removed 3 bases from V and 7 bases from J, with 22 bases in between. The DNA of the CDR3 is TGCAGCGTTGATGGGTTCCCTACAGGCCCTAGGAATGAGCAGTTCTTC. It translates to CSVDGFPTGPRNEQFF.

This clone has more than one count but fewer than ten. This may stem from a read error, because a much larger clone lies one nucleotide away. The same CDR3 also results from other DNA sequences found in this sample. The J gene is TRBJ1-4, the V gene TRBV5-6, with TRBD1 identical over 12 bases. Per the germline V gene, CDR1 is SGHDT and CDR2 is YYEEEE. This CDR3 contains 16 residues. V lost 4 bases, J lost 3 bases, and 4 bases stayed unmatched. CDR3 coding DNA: TGTGCCAGCAGCACAGGGACAGGGGGCCCTAATGAAAAACTGTTTTTT. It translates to CASSTGTGGPNEKLFF.

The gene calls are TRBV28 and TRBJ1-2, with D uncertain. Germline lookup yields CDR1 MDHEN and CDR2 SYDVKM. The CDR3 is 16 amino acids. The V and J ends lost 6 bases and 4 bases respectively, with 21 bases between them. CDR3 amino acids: CASRPNNRAHPYGYTF. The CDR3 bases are TGTGCCAGCAGGCCTAATAATCGGGCGCATCCCTATGGCTACACCTTC.

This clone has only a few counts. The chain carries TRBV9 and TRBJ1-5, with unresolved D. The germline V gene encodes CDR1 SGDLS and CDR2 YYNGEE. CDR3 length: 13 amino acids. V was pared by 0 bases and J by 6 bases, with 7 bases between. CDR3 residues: CASSVDVGQPQHF. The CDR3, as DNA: TGTGCCAGCAGCGTAGACGTTGGTCAGCCCCAGCATTTT.

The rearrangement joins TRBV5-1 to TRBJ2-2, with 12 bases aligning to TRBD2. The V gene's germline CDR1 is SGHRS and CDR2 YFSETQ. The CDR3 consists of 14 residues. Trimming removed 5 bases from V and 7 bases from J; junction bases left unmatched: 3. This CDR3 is CASRSTSGSGELFF. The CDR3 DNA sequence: TGCGCCAGCAGGTCGACTAGCGGGAGCGGGGAGCTGTTTTTT.

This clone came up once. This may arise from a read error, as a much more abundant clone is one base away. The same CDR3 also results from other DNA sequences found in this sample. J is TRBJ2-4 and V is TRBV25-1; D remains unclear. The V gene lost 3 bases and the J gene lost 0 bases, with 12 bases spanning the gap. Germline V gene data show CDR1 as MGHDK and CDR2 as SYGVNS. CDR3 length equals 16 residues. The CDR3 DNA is TGTGCCAGCAGTGATCAAGCAGACCTAGCCAAAAACATTCAGTACTTC. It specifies CASSDQADLAKNIQYF.

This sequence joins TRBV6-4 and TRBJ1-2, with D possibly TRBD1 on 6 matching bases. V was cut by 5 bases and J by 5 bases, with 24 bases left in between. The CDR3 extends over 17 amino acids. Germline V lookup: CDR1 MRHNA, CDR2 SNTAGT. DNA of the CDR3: TGTGCCAGCAGTTACCTTGCGGGGGGCGCGAGGGAGTATGGCTACACCTTC. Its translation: CASSYLAGGAREYGYTF.

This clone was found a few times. CDR3 nucleotides: TGCGCCAGCAGCCCGGGCGCAGGGGACTCAGAAAAACTGTTTTTT. As protein: CASSPGAGDSEKLFF. The genes are TRBV5-1 and TRBJ1-4, with a tentative D call TRBD1 (6 bases). V lost 4 bases to trimming and J lost 8 bases, with 18 bases between them. This CDR3 has 15 residues. Germline CDR1 is SGHRS and CDR2 is YFSETQ. Based on the CDR3 plus reference TRBV5-1 and TRBJ1-4, the full variable domain is KAGVTQTPRYLIKTRGQQVTLSCSPISGHRSVSWYQQTPGQGLQFLFEYFSETQRNKGNFPGRFSGRQFSNSRSEMNVSTLELGDSALYLCASSPGAGDSEKLFFGSGTQLSVL.

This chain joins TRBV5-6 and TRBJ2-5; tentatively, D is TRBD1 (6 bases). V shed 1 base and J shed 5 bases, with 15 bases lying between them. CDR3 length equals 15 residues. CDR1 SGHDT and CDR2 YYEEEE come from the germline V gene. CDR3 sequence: CASSLYQGIMETQYF. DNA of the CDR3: TGTGCCAGCAGCTTGTACCAGGGGATAATGGAGACCCAGTACTTC.

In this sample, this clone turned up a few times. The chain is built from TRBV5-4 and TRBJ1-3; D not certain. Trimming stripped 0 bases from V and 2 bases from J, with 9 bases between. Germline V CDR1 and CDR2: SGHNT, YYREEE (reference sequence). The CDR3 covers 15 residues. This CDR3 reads CASSLVPDAGNTIYF. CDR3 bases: TGTGCCAGCAGCTTGGTCCCAGACGCTGGAAACACCATATATTTT.